This T cell receptor (beta chain) came from a study of shared clonotypes between healthy human individuals. Study background: Per donor, three plates held CD4 naive cells, three held CD4 memory, two held CD8 naive and one held CD8 memory.

Findings and limits, study-wide: The study sampled only blood, and tissue repertoires likely differ. Clonotype sharing levels among donors were expected to vary with sequencing depth.

The germline V gene encodes CDR1 MNHEY and CDR2 SMNVEV (reference sequence). V dropped 4 bases and J dropped 1 base, with 10 bases sitting between them. The CDR3 contains 14 residues. Generated by immunoSEQ multiplex PCR, the TCRdb table keeps only in-frame clones and is missing some. The sample includes about 660,000 clones, approximately 74% of them seen just once. Points on this clone: The target antigen is unknown.

Participating donors were healthy, HIV-negative adults free of recent acute infections or vaccinations. This chain joins TRBV27 and TRBJ1-2; D might be TRBD1 (5 bases). The sequenced sample was memory CD4+ T cells sorted from blood. The subset was: CD45RA-negative fraction. The receptor was isolated from a woman aged 25-40 years in good health. The CDR3 sequence: CASSSGGLNYGYTF. In DNA, the CDR3 is TGTGCCAGCAGTTCGGGGGGTCTTAACTATGGCTACACCTTC.